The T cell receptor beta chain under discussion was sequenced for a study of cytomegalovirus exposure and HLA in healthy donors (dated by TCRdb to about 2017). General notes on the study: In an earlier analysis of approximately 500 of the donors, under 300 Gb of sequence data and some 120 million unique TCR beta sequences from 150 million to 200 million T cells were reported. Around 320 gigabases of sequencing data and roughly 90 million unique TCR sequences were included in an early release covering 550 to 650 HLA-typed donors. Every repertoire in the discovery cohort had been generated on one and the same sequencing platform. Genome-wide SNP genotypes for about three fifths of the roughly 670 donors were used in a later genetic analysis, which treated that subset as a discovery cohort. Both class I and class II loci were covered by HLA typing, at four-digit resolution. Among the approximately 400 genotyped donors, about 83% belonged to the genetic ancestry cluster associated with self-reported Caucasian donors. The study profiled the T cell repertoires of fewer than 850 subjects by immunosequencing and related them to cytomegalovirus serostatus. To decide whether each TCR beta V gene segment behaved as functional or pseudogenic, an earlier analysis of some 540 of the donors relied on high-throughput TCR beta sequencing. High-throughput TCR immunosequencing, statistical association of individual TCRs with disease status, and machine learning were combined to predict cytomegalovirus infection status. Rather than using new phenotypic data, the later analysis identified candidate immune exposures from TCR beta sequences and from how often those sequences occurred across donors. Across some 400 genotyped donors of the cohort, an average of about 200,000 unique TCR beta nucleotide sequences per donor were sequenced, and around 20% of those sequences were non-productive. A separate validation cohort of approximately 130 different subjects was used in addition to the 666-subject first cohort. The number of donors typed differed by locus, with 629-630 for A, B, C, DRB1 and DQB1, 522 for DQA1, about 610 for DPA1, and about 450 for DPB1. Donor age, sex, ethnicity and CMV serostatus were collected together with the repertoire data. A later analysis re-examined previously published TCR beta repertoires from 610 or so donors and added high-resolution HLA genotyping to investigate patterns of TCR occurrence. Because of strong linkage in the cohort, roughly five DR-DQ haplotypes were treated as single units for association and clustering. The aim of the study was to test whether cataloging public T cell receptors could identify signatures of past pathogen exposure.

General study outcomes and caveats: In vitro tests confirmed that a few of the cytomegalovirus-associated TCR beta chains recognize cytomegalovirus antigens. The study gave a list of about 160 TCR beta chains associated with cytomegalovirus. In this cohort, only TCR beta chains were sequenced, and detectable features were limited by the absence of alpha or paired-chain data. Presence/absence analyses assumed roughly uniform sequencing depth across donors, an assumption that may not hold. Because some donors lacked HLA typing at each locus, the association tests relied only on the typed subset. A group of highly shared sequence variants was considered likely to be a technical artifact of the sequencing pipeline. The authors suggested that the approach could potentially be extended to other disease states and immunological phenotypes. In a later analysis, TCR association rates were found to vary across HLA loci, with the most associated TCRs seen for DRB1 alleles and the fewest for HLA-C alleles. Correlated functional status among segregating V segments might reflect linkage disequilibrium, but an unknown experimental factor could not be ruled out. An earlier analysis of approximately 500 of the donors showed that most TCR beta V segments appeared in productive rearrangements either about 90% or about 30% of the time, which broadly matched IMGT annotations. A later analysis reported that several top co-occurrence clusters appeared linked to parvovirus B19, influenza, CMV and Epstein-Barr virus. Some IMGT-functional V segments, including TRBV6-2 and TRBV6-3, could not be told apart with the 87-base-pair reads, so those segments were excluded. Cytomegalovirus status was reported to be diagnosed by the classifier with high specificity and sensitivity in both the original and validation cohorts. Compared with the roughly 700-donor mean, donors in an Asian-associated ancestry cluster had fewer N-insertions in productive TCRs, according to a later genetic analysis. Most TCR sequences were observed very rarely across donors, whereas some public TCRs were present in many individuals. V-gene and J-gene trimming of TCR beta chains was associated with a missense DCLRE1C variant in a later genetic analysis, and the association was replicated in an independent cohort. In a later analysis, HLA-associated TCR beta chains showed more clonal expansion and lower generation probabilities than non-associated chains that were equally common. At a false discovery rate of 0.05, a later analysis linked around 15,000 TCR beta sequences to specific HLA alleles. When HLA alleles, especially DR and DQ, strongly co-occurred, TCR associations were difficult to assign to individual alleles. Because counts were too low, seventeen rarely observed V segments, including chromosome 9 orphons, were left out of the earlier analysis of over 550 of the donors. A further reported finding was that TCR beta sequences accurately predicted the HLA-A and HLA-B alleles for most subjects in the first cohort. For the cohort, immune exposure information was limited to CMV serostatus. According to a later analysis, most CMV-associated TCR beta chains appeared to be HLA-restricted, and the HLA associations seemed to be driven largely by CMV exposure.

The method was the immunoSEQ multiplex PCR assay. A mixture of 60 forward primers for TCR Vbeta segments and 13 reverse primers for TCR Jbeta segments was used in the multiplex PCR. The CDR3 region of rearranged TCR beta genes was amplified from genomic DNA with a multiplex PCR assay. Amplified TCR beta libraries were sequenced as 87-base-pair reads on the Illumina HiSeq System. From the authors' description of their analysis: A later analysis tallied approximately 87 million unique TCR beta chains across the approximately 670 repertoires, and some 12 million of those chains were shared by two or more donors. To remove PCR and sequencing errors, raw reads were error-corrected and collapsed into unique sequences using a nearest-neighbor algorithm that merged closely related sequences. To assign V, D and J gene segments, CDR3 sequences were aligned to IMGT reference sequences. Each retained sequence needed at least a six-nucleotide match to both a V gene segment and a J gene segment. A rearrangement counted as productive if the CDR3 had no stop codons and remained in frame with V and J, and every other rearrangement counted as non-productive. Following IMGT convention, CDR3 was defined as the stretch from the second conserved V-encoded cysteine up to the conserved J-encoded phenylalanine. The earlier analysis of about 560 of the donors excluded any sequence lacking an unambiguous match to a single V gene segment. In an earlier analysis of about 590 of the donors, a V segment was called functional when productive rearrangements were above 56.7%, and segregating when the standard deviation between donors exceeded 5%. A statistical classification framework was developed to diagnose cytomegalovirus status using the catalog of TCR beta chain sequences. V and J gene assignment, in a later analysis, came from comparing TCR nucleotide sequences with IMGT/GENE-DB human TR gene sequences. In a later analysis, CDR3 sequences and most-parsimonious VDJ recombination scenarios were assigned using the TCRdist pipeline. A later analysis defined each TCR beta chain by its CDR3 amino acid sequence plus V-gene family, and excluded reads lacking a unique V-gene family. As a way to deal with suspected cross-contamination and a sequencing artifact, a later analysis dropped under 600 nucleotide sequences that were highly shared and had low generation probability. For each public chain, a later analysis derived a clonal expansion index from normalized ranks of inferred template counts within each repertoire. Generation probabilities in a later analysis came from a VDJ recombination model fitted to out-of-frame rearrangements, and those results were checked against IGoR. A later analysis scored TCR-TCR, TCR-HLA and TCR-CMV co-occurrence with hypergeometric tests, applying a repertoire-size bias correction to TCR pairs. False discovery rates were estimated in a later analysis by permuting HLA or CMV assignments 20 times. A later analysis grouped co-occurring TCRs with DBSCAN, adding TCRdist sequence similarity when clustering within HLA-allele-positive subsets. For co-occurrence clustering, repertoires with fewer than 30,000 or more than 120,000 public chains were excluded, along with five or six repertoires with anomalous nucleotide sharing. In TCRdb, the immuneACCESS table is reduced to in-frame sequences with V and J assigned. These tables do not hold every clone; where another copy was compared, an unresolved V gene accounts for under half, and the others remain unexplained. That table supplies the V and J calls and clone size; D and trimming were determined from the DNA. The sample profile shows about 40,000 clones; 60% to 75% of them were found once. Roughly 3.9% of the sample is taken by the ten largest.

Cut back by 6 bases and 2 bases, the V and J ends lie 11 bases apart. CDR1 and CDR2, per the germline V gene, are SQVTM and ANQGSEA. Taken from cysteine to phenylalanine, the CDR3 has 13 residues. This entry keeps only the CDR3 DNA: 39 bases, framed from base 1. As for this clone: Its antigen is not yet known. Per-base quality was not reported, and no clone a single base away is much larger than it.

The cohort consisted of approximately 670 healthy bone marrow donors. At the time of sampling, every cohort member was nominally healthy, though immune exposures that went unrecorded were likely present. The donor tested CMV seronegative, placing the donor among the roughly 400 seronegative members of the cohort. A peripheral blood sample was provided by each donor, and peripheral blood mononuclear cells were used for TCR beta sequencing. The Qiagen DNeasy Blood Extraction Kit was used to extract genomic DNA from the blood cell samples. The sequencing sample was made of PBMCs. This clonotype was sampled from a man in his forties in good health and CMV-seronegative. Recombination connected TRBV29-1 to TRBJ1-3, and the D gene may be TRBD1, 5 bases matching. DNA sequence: TGCAGCGTGGGACTCGGGGCTGGAAACACCATATATTTT. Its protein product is CSVGLGAGNTIYF. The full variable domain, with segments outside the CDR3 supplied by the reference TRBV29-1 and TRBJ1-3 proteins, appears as SAVISQKPSRDICQRGTSLTIQCQVDSQVTMMFWYRQQPGQSLTLIATANQGSEATYESGFVIDKFPISRPNLTFSTLTVSNMSPEDSSIYLCSVGLGAGNTIYFGEGSWLTVV.